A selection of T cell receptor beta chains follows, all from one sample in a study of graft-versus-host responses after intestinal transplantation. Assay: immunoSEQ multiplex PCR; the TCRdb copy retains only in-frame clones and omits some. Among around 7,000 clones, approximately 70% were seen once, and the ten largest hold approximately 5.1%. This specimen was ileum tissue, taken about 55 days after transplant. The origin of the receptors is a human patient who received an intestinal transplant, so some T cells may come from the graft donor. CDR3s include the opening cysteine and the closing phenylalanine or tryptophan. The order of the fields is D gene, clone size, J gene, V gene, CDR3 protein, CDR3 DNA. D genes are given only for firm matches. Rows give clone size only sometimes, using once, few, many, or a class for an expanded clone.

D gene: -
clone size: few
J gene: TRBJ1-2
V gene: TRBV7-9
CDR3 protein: CASSYEQRGESYTF
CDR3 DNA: TGTGCCAGCAGTTATGAGCAACGGGGGGAGAGCTACACCTTC

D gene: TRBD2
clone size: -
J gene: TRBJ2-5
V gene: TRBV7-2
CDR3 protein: CASSLSHTAGGRKTQYF
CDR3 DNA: TGTGCCAGCAGCTTATCCCATACAGCGGGGGGGAGGAAGACCCAGTACTTC

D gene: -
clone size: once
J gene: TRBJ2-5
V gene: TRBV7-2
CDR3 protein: CASSSGGGPQETQYF
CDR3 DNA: TGTGCCAGCAGCTCCGGGGGTGGACCTCAAGAGACCCAGTACTTC

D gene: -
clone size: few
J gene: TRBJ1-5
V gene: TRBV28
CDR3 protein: CASSPSGGRGQPQHF
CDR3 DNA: TGTGCCAGCAGCCCGTCGGGGGGACGGGGTCAGCCCCAGCATTTT

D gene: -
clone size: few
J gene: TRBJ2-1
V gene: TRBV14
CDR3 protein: CASSQDFRGYNEQFF
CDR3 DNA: TGTGCCAGCAGCCAAGATTTCCGGGGGTACAATGAGCAGTTCTTC

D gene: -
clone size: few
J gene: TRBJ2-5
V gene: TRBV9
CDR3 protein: CASSVGGGRETQYF
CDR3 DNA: TGTGCCAGCAGCGTAGGAGGAGGAAGAGAGACCCAGTACTTC

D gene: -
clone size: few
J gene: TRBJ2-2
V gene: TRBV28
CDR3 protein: CASTTIRGTGELFF
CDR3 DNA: TGTGCCAGCACTACAATAAGGGGGACCGGGGAGCTGTTTTTT

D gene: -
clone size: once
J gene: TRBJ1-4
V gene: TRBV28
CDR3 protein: CASSPHPTNEKLFF
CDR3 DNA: TGTGCCAGCAGCCCACACCCAACTAATGAAAAACTGTTTTTT

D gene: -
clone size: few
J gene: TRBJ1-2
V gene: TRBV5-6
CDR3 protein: CASSLGANYGYTF
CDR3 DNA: TGTGCCAGCAGCTTGGGAGCTAACTATGGCTACACCTTC

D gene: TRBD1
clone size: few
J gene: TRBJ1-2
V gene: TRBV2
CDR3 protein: CASSHRGGRWRGDGYTF
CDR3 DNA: TGTGCCAGCAGTCACAGGGGGGGTCGATGGAGGGGAGATGGCTACACCTTC

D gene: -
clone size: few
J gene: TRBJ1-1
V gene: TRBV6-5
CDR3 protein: CASRLLRGTEAFF
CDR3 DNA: TGTGCCAGCAGGTTACTCAGGGGTACTGAAGCTTTCTTT

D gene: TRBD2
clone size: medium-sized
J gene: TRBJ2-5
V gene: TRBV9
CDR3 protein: CASSAGGGWETQYF
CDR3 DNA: TGTGCCAGCAGCGCGGGCGGGGGATGGGAGACCCAGTACTTC

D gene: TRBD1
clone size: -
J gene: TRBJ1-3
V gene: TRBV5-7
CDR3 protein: CASSLASGQKYSGNTIYF
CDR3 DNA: TGTGCCAGCAGCTTGGCCTCGGGACAGAAGTACTCTGGAAACACCATATATTTT

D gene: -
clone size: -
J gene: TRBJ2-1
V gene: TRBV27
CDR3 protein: CASSQGAGGANEQFF
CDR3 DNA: TGTGCCAGCAGTCAGGGGGCGGGGGGGGCGAATGAGCAGTTCTTC

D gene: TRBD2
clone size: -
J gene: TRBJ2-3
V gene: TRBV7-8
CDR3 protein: CASSIAGGRSDTQYF
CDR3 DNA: TGTGCCAGCAGCATAGCGGGGGGGCGATCAGATACGCAGTATTTT

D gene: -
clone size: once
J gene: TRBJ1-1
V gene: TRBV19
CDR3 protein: CASVTTQSRAEAFF
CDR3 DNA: TGTGCCAGCGTGACGACTCAATCACGGGCTGAAGCTTTCTTT

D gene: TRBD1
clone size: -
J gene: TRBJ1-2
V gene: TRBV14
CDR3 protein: CASSQFGVRTGDYGYTF
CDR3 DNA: TGTGCCAGCAGCCAATTCGGAGTGAGGACAGGGGACTATGGCTACACCTTC

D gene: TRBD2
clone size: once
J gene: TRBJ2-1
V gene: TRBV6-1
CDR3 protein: CASSDERGGFEQFF
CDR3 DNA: TGTGCCAGCAGTGATGAGCGGGGAGGTTTTGAGCAGTTCTTC

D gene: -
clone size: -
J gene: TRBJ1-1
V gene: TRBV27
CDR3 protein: CASSPSLSGALRAFF
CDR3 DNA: TGTGCCAGCAGTCCTTCGTTATCAGGGGCACTTAGAGCTTTCTTT

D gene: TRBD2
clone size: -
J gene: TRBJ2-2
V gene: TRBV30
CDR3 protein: CAWSVLAGKMNTGELFF
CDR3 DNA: TGTGCCTGGAGTGTACTAGCGGGGAAAATGAACACCGGGGAGCTGTTTTTT

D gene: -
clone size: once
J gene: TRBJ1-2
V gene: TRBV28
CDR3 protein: CASSPGSGYTF
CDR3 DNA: TGTGCCAGCAGTCCAGGGTCCGGCTACACCTTC

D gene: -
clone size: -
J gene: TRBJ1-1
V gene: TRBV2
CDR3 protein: CASQERGINTEAFF
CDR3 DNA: TGTGCCAGCCAAGAACGGGGAATAAACACTGAAGCTTTCTTT

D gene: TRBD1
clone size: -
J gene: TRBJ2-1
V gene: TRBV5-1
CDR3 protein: CASSLERTGHYNEQFF
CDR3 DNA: TGCGCCAGCAGCCTGGAGAGGACAGGCCACTACAATGAGCAGTTCTTC

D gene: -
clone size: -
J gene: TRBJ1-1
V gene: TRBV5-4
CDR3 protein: CASSLWRRGTEAFF
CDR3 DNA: TGTGCCAGCAGCTTGTGGAGGAGGGGAACTGAAGCTTTCTTT

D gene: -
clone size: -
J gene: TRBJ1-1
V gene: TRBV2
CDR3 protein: CASSSGEAFF
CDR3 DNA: TGTGCCAGCAGCTCCGGGGAAGCTTTCTTT

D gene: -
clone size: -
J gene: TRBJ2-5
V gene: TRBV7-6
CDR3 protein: CASSDRYQETQYF
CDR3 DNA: TGTGCCAGCAGCGACAGGTACCAAGAGACCCAGTACTTC

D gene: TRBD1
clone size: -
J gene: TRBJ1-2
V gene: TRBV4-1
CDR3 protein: CASSQLLTGGYGYTF
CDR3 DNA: TGCGCCAGCAGCCAACTCCTGACAGGGGGCTATGGCTACACCTTC

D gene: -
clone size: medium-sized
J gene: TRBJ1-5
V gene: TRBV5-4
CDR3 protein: CASSTGGSYSNQPQHF
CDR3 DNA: TGTGCCAGCAGCACCGGAGGGTCTTATAGCAATCAGCCCCAGCATTTT

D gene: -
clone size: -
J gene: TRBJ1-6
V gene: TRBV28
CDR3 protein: CASSLGGIDSPLHF
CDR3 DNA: TGTGCCAGCAGTTTAGGAGGGATTGATTCACCCCTCCACTTT

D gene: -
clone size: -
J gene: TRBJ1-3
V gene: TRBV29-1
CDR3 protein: CSVDAGTGNTIYF
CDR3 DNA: TGCAGCGTTGATGCGGGTACTGGAAACACCATATATTTT

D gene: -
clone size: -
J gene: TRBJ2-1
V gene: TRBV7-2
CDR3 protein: CASSLGALPYNEQFF
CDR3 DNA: TGTGCCAGCAGCTTAGGGGCTCTGCCCTACAATGAGCAGTTCTTC

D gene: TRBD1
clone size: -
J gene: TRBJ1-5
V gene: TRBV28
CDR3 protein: CASSLDRGDQPQHF
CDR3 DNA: TGTGCCAGCAGTCTCGACAGGGGTGATCAGCCCCAGCATTTT

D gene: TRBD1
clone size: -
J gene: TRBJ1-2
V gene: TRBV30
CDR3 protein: CAWSGQTGANYGYTF
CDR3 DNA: TGTGCCTGGAGTGGGCAGACAGGGGCTAACTATGGCTACACCTTC

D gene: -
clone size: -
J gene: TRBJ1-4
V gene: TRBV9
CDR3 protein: CASSVDPQWGLNEKLFF
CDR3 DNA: TGTGCCAGCAGCGTAGACCCCCAGTGGGGCCTTAATGAAAAACTGTTTTTT

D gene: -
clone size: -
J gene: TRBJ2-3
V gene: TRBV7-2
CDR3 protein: CASILRDTRTDTQYF
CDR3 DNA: TGTGCCAGCATCTTACGGGACACTCGCACAGATACGCAGTATTTT

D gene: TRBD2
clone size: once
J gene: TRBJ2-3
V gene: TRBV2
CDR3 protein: CASSHSGGPPTADTQYF
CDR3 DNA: TGTGCCAGCAGCCATAGCGGGGGCCCCCCCACAGCAGATACGCAGTATTTT

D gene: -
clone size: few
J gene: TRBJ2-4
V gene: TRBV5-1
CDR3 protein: CASSLDTGTKEVLAKNIQYF
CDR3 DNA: TGCGCCAGCAGCTTGGATACCGGGACAAAAGAGGTACTAGCCAAAAACATTCAGTACTTC

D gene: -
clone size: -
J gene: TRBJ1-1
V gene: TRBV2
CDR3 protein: CASSEALIEAFF
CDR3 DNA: TGTGCCAGCAGTGAAGCGCTAATTGAAGCTTTCTTT

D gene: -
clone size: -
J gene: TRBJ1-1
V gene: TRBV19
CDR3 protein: CASTRWGQNTEAFF
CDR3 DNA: TGTGCCAGTACCCGATGGGGGCAAAACACTGAAGCTTTCTTT

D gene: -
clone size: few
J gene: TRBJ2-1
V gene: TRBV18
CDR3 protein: CASSLLQGLSSVEQFF
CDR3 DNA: TGTGCCAGCTCACTCCTACAGGGTTTGTCATCGGTTGAGCAGTTCTTC

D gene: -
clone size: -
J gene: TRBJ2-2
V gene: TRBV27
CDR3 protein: CASSRHNTGELFF
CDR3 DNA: TGTGCCAGCAGTCGACATAACACCGGGGAGCTGTTTTTT

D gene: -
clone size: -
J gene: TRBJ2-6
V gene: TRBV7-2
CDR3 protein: CASSLVAPRTGANVLTF
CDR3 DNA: TGTGCCAGCAGCTTAGTTGCACCGCGGACTGGGGCCAACGTCCTGACTTTC

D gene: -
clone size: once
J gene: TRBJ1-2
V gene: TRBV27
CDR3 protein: CASSLLPGSGRTF
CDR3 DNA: TGTGCCAGCAGTTTATTACCCGGGTCGGGGAGGACCTTC

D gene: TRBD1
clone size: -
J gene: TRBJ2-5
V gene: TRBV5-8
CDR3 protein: CASSLEFGQGGETQYF
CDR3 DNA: TGTGCCAGCAGCTTGGAGTTCGGACAGGGAGGAGAGACCCAGTACTTC

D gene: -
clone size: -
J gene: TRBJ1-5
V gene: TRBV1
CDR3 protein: CTSSQEGPRSLKRGRNQPQHF
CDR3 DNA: TGCACCAGCAGCCAAGAAGGTCCCCGGAGCCTAAAGAGAGGCCGAAATCAGCCCCAGCATTTT

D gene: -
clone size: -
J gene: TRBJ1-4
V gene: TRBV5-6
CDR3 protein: CASSSGTGHWRLFF
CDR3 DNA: TGTGCCAGCAGCTCGGGAACGGGACATTGGAGACTGTTTTTT

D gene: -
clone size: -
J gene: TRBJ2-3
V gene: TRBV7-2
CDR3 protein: CASSLNILDTQYF
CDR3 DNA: TGTGCCAGCAGCTTAAATATCCTAGATACGCAGTATTTT

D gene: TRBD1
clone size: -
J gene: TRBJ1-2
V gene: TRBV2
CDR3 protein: CASSEWDSPSNYGYTF
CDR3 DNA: TGTGCCAGCAGTGAATGGGACAGCCCATCTAACTATGGCTACACCTTC

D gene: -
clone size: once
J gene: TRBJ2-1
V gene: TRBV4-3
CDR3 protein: CASSQDTHKYNEQFF
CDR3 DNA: TGCGCCAGCAGCCAGGACACACATAAATACAATGAGCAGTTCTTC

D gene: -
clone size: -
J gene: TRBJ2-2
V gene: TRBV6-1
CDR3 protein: CASRRVNTGELFF
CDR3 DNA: TGTGCCAGCCGCCGGGTGAACACCGGGGAGCTGTTTTTT

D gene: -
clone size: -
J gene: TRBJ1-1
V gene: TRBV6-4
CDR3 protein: CASSDSQNTEAFF
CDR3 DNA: TGTGCCAGCAGTGACTCACAGAACACTGAAGCTTTCTTT

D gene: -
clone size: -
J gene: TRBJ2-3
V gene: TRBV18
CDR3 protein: CASSPDRIRTDTQYF
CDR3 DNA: TGTGCCAGCTCACCTGACAGAATACGCACAGATACGCAGTATTTT

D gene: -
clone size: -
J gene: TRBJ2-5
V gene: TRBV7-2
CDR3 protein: CASSLLWGRETQYF
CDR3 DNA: TGTGCCAGCAGCCTCCTCTGGGGGCGAGAGACCCAGTACTTC

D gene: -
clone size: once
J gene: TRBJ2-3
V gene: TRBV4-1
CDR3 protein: CASSQGWTTSTDTQYF
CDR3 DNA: TGCGCCAGCAGCCAAGGATGGACTACTAGCACAGATACGCAGTATTTT

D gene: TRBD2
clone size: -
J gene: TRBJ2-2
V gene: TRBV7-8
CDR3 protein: CASSLGAGGSGELFF
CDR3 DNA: TGTGCCAGCAGCTTAGGGGCGGGGGGGTCCGGGGAGCTGTTTTTT

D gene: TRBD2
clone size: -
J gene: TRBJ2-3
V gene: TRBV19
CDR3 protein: CASSIQIAGGIFTDTQYF
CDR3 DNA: TGTGCCAGTAGTATTCAGATAGCGGGGGGGATCTTCACAGATACGCAGTATTTT

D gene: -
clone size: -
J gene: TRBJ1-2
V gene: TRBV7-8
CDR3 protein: CASSLDTWNSGDYGYTF
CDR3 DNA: TGTGCCAGCAGCTTAGATACGTGGAACTCCGGGGACTATGGCTACACCTTC

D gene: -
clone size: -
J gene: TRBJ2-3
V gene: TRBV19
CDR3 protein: CASSRQGSTDTQYF
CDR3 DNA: TGTGCCAGTTCCCGGCAGGGAAGCACAGATACGCAGTATTTT

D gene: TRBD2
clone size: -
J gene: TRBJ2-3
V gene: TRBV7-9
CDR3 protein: CASSPLGGNQYF
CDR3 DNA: TGTGCCAGCAGTCCGTTGGGGGGGAACCAGTATTTT